This T cell receptor (beta chain) emerged from a study of PD-L1 blockade in urothelial cancer. V lost 0 bases and J lost 8; bases outside the gene matches: 2. Germline loops: CDR1 ENHRY, CDR2 SYGVKD. The CDR3 sequence is 15 residues long. Clones were sequenced by immunoSEQ multiplex PCR, and TCRdb holds only the in-frame ones, with some missing. Of 17,000 or so clones in the sample, around 90% were seen once. The sequence was collected from a man aged 50 or older with urothelial cancer. This rearrangement joins TRBV10-3 to TRBJ1-4; 11 bases agree with TRBD1. The source was PBMCs, collected around atezolizumab (anti-PD-L1) treatment. For the CDR3, the DNA is TGTGCCATCAGTGAGTCGGGACAGGGGGGCGAAAAACTGTTTTTT. This sequence encodes CAISESGQGGEKLFF.